The rows below give T cell receptor beta chains drawn from one sample of a study of T cells expressing NK-cell markers. From the 5' RACE reads, TCRdb lists one entry per CDR3 protein and no DNA. This table lists some 140,000 distinct CDR3 sequences. Sequenced sample: blood T cells: a sorted CD56 or NKG2C T cell subset, CD4+ or CD8+ T cells, or bulk PBMC T cells (not recorded which). These receptors originate from a woman in her fifties or sixties in good health. The CDR3 runs from the conserved cysteine through the conserved F or W. Each record gives: V gene, clone size, J gene, CDR3 length, CDR3 protein. Clone sizes are given selectively: once, few, many, or a class where the clone is expanded.

V gene: TRBV2
clone size: .
J gene: TRBJ2-3
CDR3 length: 15
CDR3 protein: CASTTSEKSTDTQYF

V gene: TRBV11-2
clone size: .
J gene: TRBJ2-5
CDR3 length: 15
CDR3 protein: CASSLWTETEETQYF

V gene: TRBV7-2
clone size: .
J gene: TRBJ2-3
CDR3 length: 15
CDR3 protein: CASSLLAGGADTQYF

V gene: TRBV14
clone size: .
J gene: TRBJ2-2
CDR3 length: 16
CDR3 protein: CASSRRETSNTGELFF

V gene: TRBV6-2/TRBV6-3
clone size: .
J gene: TRBJ2-5
CDR3 length: 15
CDR3 protein: CATIRWTGAQETQYF

V gene: TRBV11-2
clone size: .
J gene: TRBJ2-5
CDR3 length: 17
CDR3 protein: CASSYRTSGGFQETQYF

V gene: TRBV27
clone size: .
J gene: TRBJ2-5
CDR3 length: 15
CDR3 protein: CASRPGTARQETQYF

V gene: TRBV6-2/TRBV6-3
clone size: medium-sized
J gene: TRBJ2-1
CDR3 length: 13
CDR3 protein: CASSEREAHEQFF

V gene: TRBV5-1
clone size: .
J gene: TRBJ2-1
CDR3 length: 14
CDR3 protein: CASSVGEGPPLWFF

V gene: TRBV5-1
clone size: .
J gene: TRBJ2-7
CDR3 length: 11
CDR3 protein: CASSSGAEQYF

V gene: TRBV20-1
clone size: .
J gene: TRBJ1-5
CDR3 length: 16
CDR3 protein: CSARALLGTGNQPQHF

V gene: TRBV7-9
clone size: .
J gene: TRBJ2-5
CDR3 length: 14
CDR3 protein: CASSGLEFQETQYF

V gene: TRBV7-8
clone size: .
J gene: TRBJ2-1
CDR3 length: 15
CDR3 protein: CASSPAGGSNNEQFF

V gene: TRBV2
clone size: .
J gene: TRBJ2-7
CDR3 length: 15
CDR3 protein: CASSESGQEYYEQYF

V gene: TRBV20-1
clone size: .
J gene: TRBJ1-5
CDR3 length: 12
CDR3 protein: CSAREPYQPQHF

V gene: TRBV10-3
clone size: .
J gene: TRBJ2-3
CDR3 length: 13
CDR3 protein: CAIDGESTDTQYF

V gene: TRBV6-2/TRBV6-3
clone size: .
J gene: TRBJ2-1
CDR3 length: 15
CDR3 protein: CASSHYDSKNNEQFF

V gene: TRBV10-2
clone size: .
J gene: TRBJ2-1
CDR3 length: 17
CDR3 protein: CASSVARSGRAGNEQFF

V gene: TRBV29-1
clone size: .
J gene: TRBJ2-7
CDR3 length: 12
CDR3 protein: CSVASQGVEQYF

V gene: TRBV2
clone size: .
J gene: TRBJ2-3
CDR3 length: 16
CDR3 protein: CASRVRDGRNTDTQYF

V gene: TRBV7-8
clone size: .
J gene: TRBJ1-1
CDR3 length: 14
CDR3 protein: CASSPIGRGREAFF

V gene: TRBV11-2
clone size: .
J gene: TRBJ1-1
CDR3 length: 12
CDR3 protein: CASSLDFSEAFF

V gene: TRBV19
clone size: .
J gene: TRBJ2-7
CDR3 length: 13
CDR3 protein: CASSTDSPYEQYF

V gene: TRBV15
clone size: .
J gene: TRBJ2-5
CDR3 length: 12
CDR3 protein: CATSRDRGTQYF

V gene: TRBV29-1
clone size: .
J gene: TRBJ2-7
CDR3 length: 14
CDR3 protein: CSVLPGQGSYEQYF

V gene: TRBV10-1
clone size: .
J gene: TRBJ2-2
CDR3 length: 12
CDR3 protein: CASRGDTGELFF

V gene: TRBV10-3
clone size: .
J gene: TRBJ2-1
CDR3 length: 15
CDR3 protein: CAITPEGREADEQFF

V gene: TRBV25-1
clone size: .
J gene: TRBJ2-1
CDR3 length: 15
CDR3 protein: CASTPRGTPYNEQFF

V gene: TRBV12-3/TRBV12-4
clone size: .
J gene: TRBJ1-2
CDR3 length: 15
CDR3 protein: CASSYTSGANYGYTF

V gene: TRBV12-3/TRBV12-4
clone size: .
J gene: TRBJ1-5
CDR3 length: 14
CDR3 protein: CASSISGANQPQHF

V gene: TRBV7-6
clone size: .
J gene: TRBJ2-3
CDR3 length: 15
CDR3 protein: CASSKTGGRTDTQYF

V gene: TRBV4-1
clone size: .
J gene: TRBJ2-7
CDR3 length: 14
CDR3 protein: CASSQEGVRSEQYF

V gene: TRBV4-1
clone size: .
J gene: TRBJ2-7
CDR3 length: 14
CDR3 protein: CASSHRAGAWEQYF

V gene: TRBV6-6
clone size: .
J gene: TRBJ2-3
CDR3 length: 15
CDR3 protein: CASSSGRASTDTQYF

V gene: TRBV3-1
clone size: .
J gene: TRBJ2-1
CDR3 length: 17
CDR3 protein: CASSPRDFLSDYNEQFF

V gene: TRBV20-1
clone size: .
J gene: TRBJ2-1
CDR3 length: 14
CDR3 protein: CSARSSSPYNEQFF

V gene: TRBV7-9
clone size: .
J gene: TRBJ2-1
CDR3 length: 18
CDR3 protein: CASSSSTRQRSSYNEQFF